What follows is one TCR beta chain and its context. Its specificity is unknown. The data originate from a study of blood T cells in healthy people across ages. General study results and limits: Measured against age, TCR beta diversity per million T cells decreased in a roughly linear manner.

Trimming shortened V by 3 bases and J by 5 bases, and 8 bases separated the two germline ends. This CDR3 contains 13 residues. CDR1 and CDR2 from the germline V gene are LGHNA and YSLEER. Next came a second PCR, run for about 7 to 12 cycles, which used a sample-barcoded 5' primer along with a J-beta primer mix. TCRdb reprocessed the 5' RACE reads via MiXCR and lists one record per CDR3 protein. This table holds about 800,000 distinct CDR3 sequences, approximately 25% found once. Separately, the same data were catalogued under a study of T cells of mothers and their children. That investigation notes: Samples were provided by three healthy Caucasian mothers and their six children.

The chain combines TRBV4-3 with TRBJ1-5; D is uncertain. The source of this sequence is a boy younger than 18 in good health. Sequenced material: blood. The CDR3 DNA is TGCGCCAGCAGCCAGGCGAGGGATCAGCCCCAGCATTTT. This codes for CASSQARDQPQHF.